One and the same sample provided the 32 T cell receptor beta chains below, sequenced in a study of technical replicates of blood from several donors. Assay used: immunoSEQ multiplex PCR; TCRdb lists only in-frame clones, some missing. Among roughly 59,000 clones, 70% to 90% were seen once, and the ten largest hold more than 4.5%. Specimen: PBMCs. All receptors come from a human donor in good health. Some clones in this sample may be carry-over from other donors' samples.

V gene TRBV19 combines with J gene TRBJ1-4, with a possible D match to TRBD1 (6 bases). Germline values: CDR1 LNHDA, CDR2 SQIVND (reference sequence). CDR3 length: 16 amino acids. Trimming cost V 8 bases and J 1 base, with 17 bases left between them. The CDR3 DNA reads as TGTGCCAGTGGAAGCGATTCGACAGGAACTAATGAAAAACTGTTTTTT. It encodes CASGSDSTGTNEKLFF.

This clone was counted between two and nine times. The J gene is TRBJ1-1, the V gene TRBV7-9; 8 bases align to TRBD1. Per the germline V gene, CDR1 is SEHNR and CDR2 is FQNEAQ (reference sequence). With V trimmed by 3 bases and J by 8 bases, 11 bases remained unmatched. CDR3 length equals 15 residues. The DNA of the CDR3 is TGTGCCAGCAGCTTGGCAGGGGGCGCGGTAGCCGAAGCTTTCTTT. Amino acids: CASSLAGGAVAEAFF.

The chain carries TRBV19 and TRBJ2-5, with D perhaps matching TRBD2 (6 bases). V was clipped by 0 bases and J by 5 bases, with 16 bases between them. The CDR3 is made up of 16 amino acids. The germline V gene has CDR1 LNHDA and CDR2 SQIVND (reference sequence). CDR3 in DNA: TGTGCCAGTAGTATAGAAGGTAGCGGCCTGAGGGAGACCCAGTACTTC. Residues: CASSIEGSGLRETQYF.

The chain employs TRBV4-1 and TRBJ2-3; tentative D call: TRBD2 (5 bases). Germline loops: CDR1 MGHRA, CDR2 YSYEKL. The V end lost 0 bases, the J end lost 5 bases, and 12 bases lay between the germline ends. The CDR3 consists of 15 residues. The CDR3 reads CASSQEQRSVDTQYF. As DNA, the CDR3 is TGCGCCAGCAGCCAAGAACAGCGGTCGGTAGATACGCAGTATTTT.

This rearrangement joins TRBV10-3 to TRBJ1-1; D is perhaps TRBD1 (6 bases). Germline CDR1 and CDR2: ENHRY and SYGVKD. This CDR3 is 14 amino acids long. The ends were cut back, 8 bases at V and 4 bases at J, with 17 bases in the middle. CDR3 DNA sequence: TGTGCCATCGCAAGGCCAGGGGACGGCACTGAAGCTTTCTTT. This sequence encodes CAIARPGDGTEAFF.

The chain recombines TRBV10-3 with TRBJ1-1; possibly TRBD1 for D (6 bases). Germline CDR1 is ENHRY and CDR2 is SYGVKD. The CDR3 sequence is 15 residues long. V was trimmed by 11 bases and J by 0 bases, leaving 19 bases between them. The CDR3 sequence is CAATAQGKMNTEAFF. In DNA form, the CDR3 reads TGTGCCGCAACGGCGCAGGGGAAAATGAACACTGAAGCTTTCTTT.

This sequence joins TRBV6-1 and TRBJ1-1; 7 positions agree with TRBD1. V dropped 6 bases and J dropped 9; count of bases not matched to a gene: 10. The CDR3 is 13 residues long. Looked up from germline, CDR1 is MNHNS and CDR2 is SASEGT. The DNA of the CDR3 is TGTGCCAGCAGCGGTGGCGACAGGGATAAAGCTTTCTTT. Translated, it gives CASSGGDRDKAFF.

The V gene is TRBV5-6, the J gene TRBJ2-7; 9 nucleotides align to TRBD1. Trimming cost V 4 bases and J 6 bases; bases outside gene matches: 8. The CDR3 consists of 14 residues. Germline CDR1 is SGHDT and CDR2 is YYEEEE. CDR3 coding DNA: TGTGCCAGCAGCGGGGGACAGGGTTTCTCCGAGCAGTACTTC. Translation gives CASSGGQGFSEQYF.

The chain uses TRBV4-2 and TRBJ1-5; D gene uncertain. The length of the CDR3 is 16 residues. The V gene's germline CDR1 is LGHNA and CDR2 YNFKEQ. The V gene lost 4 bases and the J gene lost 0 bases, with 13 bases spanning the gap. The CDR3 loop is CASSREAAGSNQPQHF. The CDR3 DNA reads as TGTGCCAGCAGCCGAGAAGCGGCCGGTAGCAATCAGCCCCAGCATTTT.

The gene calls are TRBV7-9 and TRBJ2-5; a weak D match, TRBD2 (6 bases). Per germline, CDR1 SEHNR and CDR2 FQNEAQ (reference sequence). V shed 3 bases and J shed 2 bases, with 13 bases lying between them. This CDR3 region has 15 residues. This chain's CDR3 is CASSFWSSGQETQYF. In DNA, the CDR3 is TGTGCCAGCAGCTTTTGGAGTAGCGGACAAGAGACCCAGTACTTC.

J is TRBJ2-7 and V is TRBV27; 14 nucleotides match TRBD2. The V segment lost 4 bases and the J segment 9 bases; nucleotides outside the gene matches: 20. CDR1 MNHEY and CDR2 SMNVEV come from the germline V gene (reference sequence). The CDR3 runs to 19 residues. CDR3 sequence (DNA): TGTGCCAGCAGTTCGACAGGGGCCAGACTAGCGGGAGGGTACTTGGGGCAGTACTTC. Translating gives CASSSTGARLAGGYLGQYF.

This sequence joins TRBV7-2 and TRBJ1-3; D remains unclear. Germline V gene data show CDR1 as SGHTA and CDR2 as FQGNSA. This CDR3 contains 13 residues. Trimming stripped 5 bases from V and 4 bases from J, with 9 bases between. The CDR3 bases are TGTGCCAGCAGCGTCCCATCAGGAAACACCATATATTTT. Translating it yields CASSVPSGNTIYF.

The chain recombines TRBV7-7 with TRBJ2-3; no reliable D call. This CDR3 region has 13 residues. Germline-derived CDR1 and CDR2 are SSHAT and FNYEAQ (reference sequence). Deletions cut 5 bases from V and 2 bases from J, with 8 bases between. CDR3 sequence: CASSPQNTDTQYF. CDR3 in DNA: TGTGCCAGCAGCCCACAGAACACAGATACGCAGTATTTT.

CDR3 region: CASSLQSGAETQYF. CDR3 bases: TGTGCCAGCAGCTTACAAAGTGGAGCGGAGACCCAGTACTTC. The chain links TRBV7-6 to TRBJ2-5; D is undetermined. The CDR3 loop spans 14 amino acids. Trimming stripped 2 bases from V and 5 bases from J, with 12 bases between. The germline CDR1 and CDR2 sequences are SGHVS and FNYEAQ.

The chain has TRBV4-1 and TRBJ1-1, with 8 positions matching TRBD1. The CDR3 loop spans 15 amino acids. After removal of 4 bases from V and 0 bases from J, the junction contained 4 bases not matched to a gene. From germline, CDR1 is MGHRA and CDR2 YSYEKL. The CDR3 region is CASSLTGVMNTEAFF. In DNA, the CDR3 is TGCGCCAGCAGCCTGACAGGGGTTATGAACACTGAAGCTTTCTTT.

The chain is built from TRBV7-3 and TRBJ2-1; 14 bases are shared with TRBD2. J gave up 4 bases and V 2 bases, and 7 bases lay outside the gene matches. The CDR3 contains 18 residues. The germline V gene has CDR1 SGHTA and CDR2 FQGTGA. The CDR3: CASSLGPRLAGGYNEQFF. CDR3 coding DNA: TGTGCCAGCAGCTTAGGCCCCCGACTAGCGGGAGGGTACAATGAGCAGTTCTTC.

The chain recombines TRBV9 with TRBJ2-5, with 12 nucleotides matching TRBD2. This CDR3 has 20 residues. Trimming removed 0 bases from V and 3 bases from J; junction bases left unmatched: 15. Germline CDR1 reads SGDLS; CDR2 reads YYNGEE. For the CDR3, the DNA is TGTGCCAGCAGCGTAGTCCGCGGTCTAGCGGGGGGGCGGAATAAAGAGACCCAGTACTTC. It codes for CASSVVRGLAGGRNKETQYF. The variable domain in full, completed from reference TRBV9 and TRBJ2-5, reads DSGVTQTPKHLITATGQRVTLRCSPRSGDLSVYWYQQSLDQGLQFLIQYYNGEERAKGNILERFSAQQFPDLHSELNLSSLELGDSALYFCASSVVRGLAGGRNKETQYFGPGTRLLVL.

CDR3 in DNA: TGTGCCATCAGTTTGGACAGGGGAGGAGGCTACACCTTC. It translates to CAISLDRGGGYTF. The chain recombines TRBV10-3 with TRBJ1-2, with 9 nucleotides matching TRBD1. The CDR3 is 13 residues long. V dropped 5 bases and J dropped 8; count of bases not matched to a gene: 6. The germline gives CDR1 ENHRY, CDR2 SYGVKD.

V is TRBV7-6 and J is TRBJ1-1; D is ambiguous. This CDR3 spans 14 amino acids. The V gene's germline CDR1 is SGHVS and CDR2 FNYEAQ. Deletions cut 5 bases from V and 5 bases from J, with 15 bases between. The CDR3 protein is CASSPQNGLTEAFF. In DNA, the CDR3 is TGTGCCAGCAGCCCACAGAACGGACTGACTGAAGCTTTCTTT.

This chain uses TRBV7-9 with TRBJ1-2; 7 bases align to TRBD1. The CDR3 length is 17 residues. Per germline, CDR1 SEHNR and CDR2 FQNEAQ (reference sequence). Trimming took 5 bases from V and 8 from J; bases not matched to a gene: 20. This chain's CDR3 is CASSVLKRAARTGGYTF. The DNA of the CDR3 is TGTGCCAGCAGCGTTTTGAAGCGTGCAGCTAGGACAGGAGGCTACACCTTC.

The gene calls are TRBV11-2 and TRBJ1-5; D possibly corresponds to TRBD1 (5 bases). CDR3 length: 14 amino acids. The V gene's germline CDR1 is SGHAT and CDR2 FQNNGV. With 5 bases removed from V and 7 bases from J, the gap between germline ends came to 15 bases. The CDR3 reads CASSVAAGGQPQHF. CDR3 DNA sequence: TGTGCCAGCAGCGTAGCGGCGGGGGGGCAGCCCCAGCATTTT. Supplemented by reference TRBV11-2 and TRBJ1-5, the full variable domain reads EAGVAQSPRYKIIEKRQSVAFWCNPISGHATLYWYQQILGQGPKLLIQFQNNGVVDDSQLPKDRFSAERLKGVDSTLKIQPAKLEDSAVYLCASSVAAGGQPQHFGDGTRLSIL.

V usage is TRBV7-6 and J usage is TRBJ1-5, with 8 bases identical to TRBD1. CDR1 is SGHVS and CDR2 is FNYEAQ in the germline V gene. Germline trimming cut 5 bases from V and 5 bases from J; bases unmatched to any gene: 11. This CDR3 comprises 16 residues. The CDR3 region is CASSKDRGRGDQPQHF. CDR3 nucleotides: TGTGCCAGCAGCAAAGACAGGGGTCGGGGAGATCAGCCCCAGCATTTT.

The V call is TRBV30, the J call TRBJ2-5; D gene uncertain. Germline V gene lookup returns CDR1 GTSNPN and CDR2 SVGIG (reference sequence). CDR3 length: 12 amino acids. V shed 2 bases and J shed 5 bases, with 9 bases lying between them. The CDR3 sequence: CAWSTGGETQYF. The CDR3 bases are TGTGCCTGGAGTACGGGTGGGGAGACCCAGTACTTC. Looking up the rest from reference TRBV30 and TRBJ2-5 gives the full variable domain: SQTIHQWPATLVQPVGSPLSLECTVEGTSNPNLYWYRQAAGRGLQLLFYSVGIGQISSEVPQNLSASRPQDRQFILSSKKLLLSDSGFYLCAWSTGGETQYFGPGTRLLVL.

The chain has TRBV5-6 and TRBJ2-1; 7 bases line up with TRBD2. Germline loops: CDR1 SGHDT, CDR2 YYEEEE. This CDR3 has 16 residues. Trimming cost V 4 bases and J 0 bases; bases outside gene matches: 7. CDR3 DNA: TGTGCCAGCAGCACATTCGGGGGGAGCTCCTACAATGAGCAGTTCTTC. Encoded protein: CASSTFGGSSYNEQFF.

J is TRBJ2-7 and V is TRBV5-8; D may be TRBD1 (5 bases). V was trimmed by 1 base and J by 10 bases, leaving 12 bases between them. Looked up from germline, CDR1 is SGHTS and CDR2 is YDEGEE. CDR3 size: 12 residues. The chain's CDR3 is CASSLSRVGQYF. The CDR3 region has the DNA TGTGCCAGCAGCTTGAGCAGGGTCGGACAGTACTTC.

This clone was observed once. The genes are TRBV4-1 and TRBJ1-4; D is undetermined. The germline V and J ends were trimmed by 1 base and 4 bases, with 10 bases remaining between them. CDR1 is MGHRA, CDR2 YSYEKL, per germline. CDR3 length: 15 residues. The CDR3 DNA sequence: TGCGCCAGCAGCCAAGTAACGGGAGGTAATGAAAAACTGTTTTTT. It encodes CASSQVTGGNEKLFF.

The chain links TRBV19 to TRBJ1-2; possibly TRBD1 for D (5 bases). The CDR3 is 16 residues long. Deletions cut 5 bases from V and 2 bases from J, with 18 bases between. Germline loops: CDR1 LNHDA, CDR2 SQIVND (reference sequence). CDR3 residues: CASSQRGADLNYGYTF. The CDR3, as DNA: TGTGCCAGTAGTCAGCGCGGGGCAGACTTAAACTATGGCTACACCTTC.

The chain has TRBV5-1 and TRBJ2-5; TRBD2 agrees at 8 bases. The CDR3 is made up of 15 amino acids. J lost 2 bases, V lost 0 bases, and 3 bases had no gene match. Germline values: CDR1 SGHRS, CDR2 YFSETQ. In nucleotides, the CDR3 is TGCGCCAGCAGCTTGGCCCGGGGGGGGCAAGAGACCCAGTACTTC. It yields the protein CASSLARGGQETQYF.

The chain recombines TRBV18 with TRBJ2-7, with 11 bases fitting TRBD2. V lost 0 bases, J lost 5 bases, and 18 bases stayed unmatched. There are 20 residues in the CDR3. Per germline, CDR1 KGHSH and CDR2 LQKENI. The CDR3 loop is CASSPPNLFWLAGGRDEQYF. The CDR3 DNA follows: TGTGCCAGCTCACCACCTAACTTGTTCTGGCTAGCGGGGGGCAGGGACGAGCAGTACTTC.

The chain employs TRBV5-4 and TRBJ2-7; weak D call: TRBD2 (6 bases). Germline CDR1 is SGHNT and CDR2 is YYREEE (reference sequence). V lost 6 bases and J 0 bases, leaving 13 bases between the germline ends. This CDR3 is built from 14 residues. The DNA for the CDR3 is TGTGCCAGCATGGGAGGAGCGGGCTCCTACGAGCAGTACTTC. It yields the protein CASMGGAGSYEQYF.

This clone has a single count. The CDR3 region is CASSIAPTGGNQPQHF. CDR3 in DNA: TGTGCCAGTAGTATAGCTCCGACAGGCGGCAATCAGCCCCAGCATTTT. The gene calls are TRBV19 and TRBJ1-5, with a tentative D call TRBD1 (6 bases). V was shortened by 1 base and J by 2 bases, with 12 bases between the two germline ends. The CDR3 is 16 amino acids. Germline lookup yields CDR1 LNHDA and CDR2 SQIVND (reference sequence).

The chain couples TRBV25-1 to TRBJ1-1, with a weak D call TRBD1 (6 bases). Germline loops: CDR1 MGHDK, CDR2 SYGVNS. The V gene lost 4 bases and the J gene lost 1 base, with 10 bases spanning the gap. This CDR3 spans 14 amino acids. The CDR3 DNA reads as TGTGCCAGCAGTGCGACAGGACGGAACACTGAAGCTTTCTTT. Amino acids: CASSATGRNTEAFF.